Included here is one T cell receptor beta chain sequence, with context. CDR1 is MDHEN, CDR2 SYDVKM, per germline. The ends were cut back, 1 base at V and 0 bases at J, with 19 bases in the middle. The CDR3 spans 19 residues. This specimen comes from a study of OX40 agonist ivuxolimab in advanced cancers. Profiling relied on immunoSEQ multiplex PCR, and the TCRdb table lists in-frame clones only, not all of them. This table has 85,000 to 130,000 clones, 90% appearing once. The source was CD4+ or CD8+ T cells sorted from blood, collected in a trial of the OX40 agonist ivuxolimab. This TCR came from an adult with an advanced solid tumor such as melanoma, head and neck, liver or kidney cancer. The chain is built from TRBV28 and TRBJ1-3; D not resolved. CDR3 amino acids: CASSLFMRVPLRSGNTIYF. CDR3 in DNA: TGTGCCAGCAGTTTATTTATGCGGGTACCCCTCCGCTCTGGAAACACCATATATTTT.